This T cell receptor (beta chain) originates from a study of spatial heterogeneity in lung cancer. This clonotype is labeled as large. The antigen is not known. The study tagged each TCR cDNA molecule with a unique molecular identifier. TCRdb fed the 5' RACE reads into MiXCR, producing one record per CDR3 protein. The repertoire has around 3,600 distinct CDR3 sequences, around 15% of them found once; the top ten carry around 9.1%. Described time point: sample taken at primary tumor resection. Study results and caveats: In tumors, expanded intratumoral alpha and beta TCR counts tracked mutation counts.

CDR3 size: 14 residues. Germline V gene lookup returns CDR1 SNHLY and CDR2 FYNNEI. V was clipped by 11 bases and J by 4 bases; unmatched bases: 7. This clonotype was sampled from a female donor with early-stage non-small cell lung cancer. This material consisted of lung tumor tissue, taken at surgery. The rearrangement joins TRBV2 to TRBJ2-1, with 11 bases identical to TRBD2. The CDR3 DNA follows: TGTGCCGTCTGGACTAGCGGGTTTTACAATGAGCAGTTCTTC. Amino acid sequence: CAVWTSGFYNEQFF.